Listed here are 4 T cell receptor beta chains from one sample, sequenced in a study of blood T cells in healthy people across ages. Combining a sample-barcoded 5' primer with a J-beta primer mix, a second PCR ran for roughly 6 to 11 cycles. From the 5' RACE reads, TCRdb called clonotypes with MiXCR, one entry per CDR3 protein. This sample yields over 550,000 distinct CDR3 sequences, of which approximately 30% are seen a single time; less than 20% belongs to the top ten. The sample was blood. These receptors were collected from a woman of 80 years or more in good health.

This clonotype appeared a few times. Since a much larger clone is just one base distant, this may be a read error. V and J are TRBV6-1 and TRBJ1-6, with D perhaps TRBD1 (5 bases). V lost 5 bases to trimming and J lost 7 bases, with 21 bases between them. CDR3 length: 17 amino acids. Per the germline V gene, CDR1 is MNHNS and CDR2 is SASEGT. This CDR3 is CASSRRGGGIGNSPLHF. The CDR3 region has the DNA TGTGCCAGCAGTCGCCGCGGGGGGGGGATAGGAAATTCACCCCTCCACTTT.

About this clonotype: The junction departs from the called germline gene at one end, perhaps through a read error. The chain is built from TRBV29-1 and TRBJ2-4; the match to TRBD2 covers 9 bases. Judging by the DNA end, TRBJ2-5 fits better; the J call may be wrong. This CDR3 is built from 16 residues. Germline V CDR1 and CDR2: SQVTM, ANQGSEA. CDR3 DNA sequence: TGTAGCGTTCTGTTTGGACGAGCGGGGGGCCAAGAGACCCAGTACTTC. Translating it yields CSVLFGRAGGQETQYF.

This clonotype has at least ten counts. The chain recombines TRBV29-1 with TRBJ2-7, with TRBD1 identical over 8 bases. CDR3 length: 13 residues. The V gene's germline CDR1 is SQVTM and CDR2 ANQGSEA. The V gene end was trimmed by 7 bases and the J gene end by 6 bases; junction bases not matched to a gene: 11. Written as DNA, the CDR3 is TGCAGCGCCGTTCCGAACAGGGGGGCCGAGCAGTACTTC. This translates into CSAVPNRGAEQYF.

At least ten counts were recorded for this clonotype. This chain joins TRBV20-1 and TRBJ2-3; 10 bases are a match to TRBD2. CDR1 and CDR2 (germline): DFQATT, SNEGSKA (reference sequence). J was trimmed by 2 bases and V by 3 bases; bases with no gene match: 5. This CDR3 has 15 amino acids. The CDR3 is CSASVSGGSTDTQYF. The CDR3 DNA reads as TGCAGTGCTAGTGTTAGCGGGGGGTCCACAGATACGCAGTATTTT.